The T cell receptor (beta chain) described here comes from a study of PD-1 blockade in mismatch repair-deficient tumors. Study summary: Patients had 12 mismatch repair-deficient cancer types, all previously treated and progressing.

V lost 4 bases and J 4 bases, leaving 16 bases between the germline ends. The CDR3 covers 15 residues. In germline, CDR1 is MNHNS, CDR2 SASEGT. Only in-frame clones appear in the TCRdb table, and some are missing; sequencing was by immunoSEQ multiplex PCR. Here the sample spans about 100,000 clones, 82% being singletons. Mismatch repair deficiency was confirmed in all patients, by PCR or immunohistochemistry. TCRs were sequenced from a few patients responding to pembrolizumab. The origin of this receptor is an adult with mismatch repair-deficient cancer. The gene calls are TRBV6-1 and TRBJ1-1; D possibly corresponds to TRBD1 (6 bases). Material: peripheral blood, obtained 36 weeks after starting pembrolizumab. CDR3 nucleotide sequence: TGTGCCAGCAGTGGGCCAAGGGGGGTCTTCACTGAAGCTTTCTTT. Protein product: CASSGPRGVFTEAFF.